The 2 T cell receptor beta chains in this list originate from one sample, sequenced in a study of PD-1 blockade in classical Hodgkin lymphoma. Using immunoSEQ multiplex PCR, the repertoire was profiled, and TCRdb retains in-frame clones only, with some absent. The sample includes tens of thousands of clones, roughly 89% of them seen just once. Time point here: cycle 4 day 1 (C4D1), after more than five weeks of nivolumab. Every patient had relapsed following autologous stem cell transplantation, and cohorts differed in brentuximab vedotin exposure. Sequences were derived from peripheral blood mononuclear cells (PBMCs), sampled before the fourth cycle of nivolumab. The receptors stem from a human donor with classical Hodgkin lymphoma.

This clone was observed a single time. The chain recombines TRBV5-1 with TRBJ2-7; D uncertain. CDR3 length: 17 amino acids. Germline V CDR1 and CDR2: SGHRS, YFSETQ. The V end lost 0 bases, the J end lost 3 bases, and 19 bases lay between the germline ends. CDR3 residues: CASSLGHSLKGLYEQYF. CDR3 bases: TGCGCCAGCAGCTTGGGGCATAGTCTCAAAGGCCTCTACGAGCAGTACTTC.

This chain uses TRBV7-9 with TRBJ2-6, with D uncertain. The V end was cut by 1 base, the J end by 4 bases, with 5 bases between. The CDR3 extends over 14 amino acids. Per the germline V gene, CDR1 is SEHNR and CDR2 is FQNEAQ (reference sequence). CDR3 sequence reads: CASSLGVGANVLTF. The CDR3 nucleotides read TGTGCCAGCAGCTTAGGTGTGGGGGCCAACGTCCTGACTTTC.